The clone carrying this TCR beta chain was detected ten times or more. Its target is unknown. Scientists amplified the TCR beta CDR3 regions from RNA transcripts. The authors performed first-round RT-PCR with HTBI primers and then a second-round multiplex PCR. One entry per CDR3 protein, called by TCRdb with MiXCR from the multiplex PCR reads. The sample includes roughly 220,000 distinct CDR3 sequences, 45% of them seen just once. The data were obtained in a study of Graves' ophthalmopathy and Graves' hyperthyroidism. The study, taken as a whole, reports: Separation of ophthalmopathy from stable hyperthyroidism was achieved by a 13-signature model, at approximately 87% sensitivity and approximately 84% specificity. Blood shared most expanded thyroid clonotypes above 0.001 frequency.

Donors with ophthalmopathy: moderate-to-severe activity, CAS ≥3, NOSPECS ≥4, duration under 3 months. Patients were excluded if they had other autoimmune diseases or uncontrolled infections, and likewise if pregnancy or lactation applied. Sequencing was carried out using peripheral blood. The clonotype comes from an adult man with Graves' ophthalmopathy.

The CDR3 loop is CSVGQGGGQPQHF. CDR3 nucleotide sequence: TGCAGCGTGGGACAGGGGGGAGGACAGCCCCAGCATTTT. The J gene is TRBJ1-5, the V gene TRBV29-1, with 11 bases lining up with TRBD1. Germline V gene lookup returns CDR1 SQVTM and CDR2 ANQGSEA. CDR3 size: 13 residues. Trimming at V came to 6 bases and at J to 7 bases, leaving 5 bases not matched to a gene.